This entry describes one T cell receptor (beta chain). These data are taken from a study of blood T cell repertoires in COVID-19. On the study more broadly: Sites across the United States, Italy and Spain contributed samples from acute and convalescent COVID-19.

From germline, CDR1 is LNHDA and CDR2 SQIVND (reference sequence). This CDR3 has 16 amino acids. The V segment lost 3 bases and the J segment 6 bases; nucleotides outside the gene matches: 6. Clones were sequenced by immunoSEQ multiplex PCR, and TCRdb holds only the in-frame ones, with some missing. In the table there are some 230,000 clones, about 86% of which are singletons. This clonotype originated in a woman aged 60-70 years with acute or convalescent COVID-19. V usage is TRBV19 and J usage is TRBJ1-5, with 12 bases aligning to TRBD1. Sequences were obtained from peripheral blood. CDR3 DNA: TGTGCCAGTAGTATGAAAGGGACAGGGGGCACTCAGCCCCAGCATTTT. It specifies CASSMKGTGGTQPQHF.